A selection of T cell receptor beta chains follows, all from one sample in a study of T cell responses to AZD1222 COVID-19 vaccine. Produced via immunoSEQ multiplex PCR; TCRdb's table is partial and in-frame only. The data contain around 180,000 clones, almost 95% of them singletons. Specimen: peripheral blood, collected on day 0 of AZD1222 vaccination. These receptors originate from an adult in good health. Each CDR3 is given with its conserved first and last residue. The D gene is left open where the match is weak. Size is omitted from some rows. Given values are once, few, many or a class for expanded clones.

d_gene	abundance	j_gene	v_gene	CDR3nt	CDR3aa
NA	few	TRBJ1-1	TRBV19	TGTGCCAGTAAAGATTTGAGGACTGAAGCTTTCTTT	CASKDLRTEAFF
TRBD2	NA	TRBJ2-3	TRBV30	TGTGCCTGGAGTGTATGGCGGGAGGGCCTTACCTTAACAGATACGCAGTATTTT	CAWSVWREGLTLTDTQYF
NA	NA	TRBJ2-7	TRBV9	TGTGCCAGCAGCAAGGGGTTACGGCTCGAGCAGTACTTC	CASSKGLRLEQYF
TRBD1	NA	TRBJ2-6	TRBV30	TGTGCCTGGAGTGCAGGGGGCGGCTTCCCCGGGGCCAACGTCCTGACTTTC	CAWSAGGGFPGANVLTF
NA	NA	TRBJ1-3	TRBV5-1	TGCGCCAGCAGCTTGGTTCCCCAGGATATCTCTGGAAACACCATATATTTT	CASSLVPQDISGNTIYF
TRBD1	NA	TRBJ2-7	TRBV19	TGTGCCAGTAGTTCCGGACAGGGGGCTTTCTACGAGCAGTACTTC	CASSSGQGAFYEQYF
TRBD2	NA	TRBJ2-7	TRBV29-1	TGCAGCTACTCAATCCCCGGGACTAGAACCTACGAGCAGTACTTC	CSYSIPGTRTYEQYF
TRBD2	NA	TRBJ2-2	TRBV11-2	TGTGCCAGCAGCTTGATTGGGGGGGGCACCGGGGAGCTGTTTTTT	CASSLIGGGTGELFF
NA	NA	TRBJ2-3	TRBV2	TGTGCCAGCAGTGAGGAGCAGCGGAGCACAGATACGCAGTATTTT	CASSEEQRSTDTQYF
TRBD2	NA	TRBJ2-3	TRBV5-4	TGTGCCAGCAGCTTGGTGGCTAGCGGCGTCGCCCACCGCCGACCAGATACGCAGTATTTT	CASSLVASGVAHRRPDTQYF
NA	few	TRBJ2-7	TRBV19	TGTGCCAGTACCGCCGGGGGCCCGAGGTACTTC	CASTAGGPRYF
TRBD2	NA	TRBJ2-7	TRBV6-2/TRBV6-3	TGTGCCAGCAGTCCACTAGCGGGAGTAGGGGAGCAGTACTTC	CASSPLAGVGEQYF
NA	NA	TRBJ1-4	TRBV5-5	TGTGCCAGCAGCTTGATCTCTCAGGAGTCGCTCACTAATGAAAAACTGTTTTTT	CASSLISQESLTNEKLFF
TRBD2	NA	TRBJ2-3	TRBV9	TGTGCCAGCAGCTCCGGACTAGCGGGATCCACAGATACGCAGTATTTT	CASSSGLAGSTDTQYF
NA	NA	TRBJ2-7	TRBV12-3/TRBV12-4	TGTGCCAGCAGTTGGGGGCAGGGCGAGCAGTACTTC	CASSWGQGEQYF
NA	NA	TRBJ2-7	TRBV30	TGTGCCTGGAGTGCGGGGGGAGGGGGTCCCTACGAGCAGTACTTC	CAWSAGGGGPYEQYF
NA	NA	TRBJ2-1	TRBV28	TGTGCCAGCAGTTTGGGGGTGCGTGCGCTCCTCTACAATGAGCAGTTCTTC	CASSLGVRALLYNEQFF
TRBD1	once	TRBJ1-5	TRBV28	TGTGCCAGCAGTTTAGGGACAGGGCAGGGTAATCAGCCCCAGCATTTT	CASSLGTGQGNQPQHF
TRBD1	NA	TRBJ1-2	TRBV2	TGTGCCAGCATTGGTACAGGGGGCCGGTATGGCTACACCTTC	CASIGTGGRYGYTF
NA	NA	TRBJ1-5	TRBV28	TGTGCCAGCAGTTTCCGGGGGCTTGAGCCCCAGCATTTT	CASSFRGLEPQHF
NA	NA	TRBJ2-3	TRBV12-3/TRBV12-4	TGTGCCAGCAAAGGCAGGGGAACAGATACGCAGTATTTT	CASKGRGTDTQYF